This paragraph covers one TCR beta chain sequence. Its antigen is undetermined. The entry originates in a study of blood T cells in healthy people across ages. Points from the study as a whole: A greater number of naive CD4+ cells and higher diversity distinguished long-lived donors from aged donors.

Combining a sample-barcoded 5' primer with a J-beta primer mix, a second PCR ran for about 7 to 11 cycles. A tag from a template-switch adaptor with 12 random nucleotides marked each cDNA molecule. One entry per CDR3 protein, called by TCRdb with MiXCR from the 5' RACE reads. The sample carries about 720,000 distinct CDR3 sequences, about 24% recorded once. This CDR3 contains 14 residues. The J segment lost 7 bases and the V segment lost 7 bases, leaving 8 bases of the junction unmatched. Germline values: CDR1 SNHLY, CDR2 FYNNEI. Researchers report isolating at least 6.5 million PBMCs per sample. The receptor was derived from a man in his 70s in good health. The J gene is TRBJ1-4, the V gene TRBV2, with 8 nucleotides matching TRBD1. Specimen: blood. CDR3 loop: CASNWQGAIEKLFF. In DNA, the CDR3 is TGTGCCAGCAATTGGCAGGGGGCAATTGAAAAACTGTTTTTT.